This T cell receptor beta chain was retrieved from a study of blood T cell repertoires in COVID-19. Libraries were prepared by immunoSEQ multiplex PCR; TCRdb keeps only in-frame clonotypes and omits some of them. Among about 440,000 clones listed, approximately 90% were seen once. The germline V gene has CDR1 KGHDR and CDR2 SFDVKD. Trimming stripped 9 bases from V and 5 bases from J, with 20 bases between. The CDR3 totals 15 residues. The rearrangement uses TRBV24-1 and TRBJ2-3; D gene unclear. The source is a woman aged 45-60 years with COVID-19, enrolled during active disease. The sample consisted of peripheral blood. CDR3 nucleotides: TGTGCCACCCTCGGGTCGGTCGCCGCCGGAGATACGCAGTATTTT. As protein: CATLGSVAAGDTQYF.